This T cell receptor (beta chain) was recorded in a study of blood T cell repertoires in COVID-19. The wider study: PBMCs, B-cell-depleted T cells, or T cells provided the cDNA or gDNA that made up the material.

In the original analysis: By means of reference gene primer amplification, nucleated cell counts were estimated. This table comes from immunoSEQ multiplex PCR, and its TCRdb copy is limited to in-frame clones, with some not included. V, J and clone size were drawn from that table, and D and trimming were deduced from the DNA. Here the sample spans about 150,000 clones, roughly nine tenths being singletons. The germline V gene encodes CDR1 SGHTA and CDR2 FQGTGA. The CDR3 extends over 18 amino acids. V gave up 2 bases and J gave up 7 bases; unmatched junction bases: 11. The chain couples TRBV7-3 to TRBJ2-1, with 13 bases that match TRBD2. The TCR sequence derives from a woman aged 60-75 years with active COVID-19. Sequencing input: peripheral blood. CDR3 coding DNA: TGTGCCAGCAGCTTAGGGGGATTGACTAGCGGGAGGATGAATGAGCAGTTCTTC. Translation gives CASSLGGLTSGRMNEQFF.